This is a list of T cell receptor beta chains from one sample in a study of blood T cells in healthy people across ages. Each CDR3 protein is one row after TCRdb ran MiXCR on the 5' RACE reads. The table has more than 600,000 distinct CDR3 sequences, roughly 25% seen once. The same specimen was also included in a second study, on T cells of mothers and their children.

Sequencing input: blood. The receptors come from a boy aged 10-17 years in good health. Both conserved end residues are part of each CDR3. The order of the fields is V gene, clone size, D gene, J gene, CDR3 DNA, CDR3 protein. The D gene is left open where the match is weak. Clone size is stated in some rows and not others, as once, few, many or a class when expanded.

V gene: TRBV3-1; clone size: -; D gene: -; J gene: TRBJ2-3; CDR3 DNA: TGTGCCAGCAGCCAAGGTGTCCGCACAGATACGCAGTATTTT; CDR3 protein: CASSQGVRTDTQYF
V gene: TRBV7-2; clone size: many; D gene: TRBD2; J gene: TRBJ2-1; CDR3 DNA: TGTGCCAGCAAGCAGACTAGCGGGAGGGGTGCGAATGAGCAGTTCTTC; CDR3 protein: CASKQTSGRGANEQFF
V gene: TRBV13; clone size: -; D gene: TRBD1; J gene: TRBJ1-6; CDR3 DNA: TGTGCCAGCAGCTCAACAAAACAGGGGGCATATGGTTCACCCCTCCACTTT; CDR3 protein: CASSSTKQGAYGSPLHF
V gene: TRBV4-2; clone size: -; D gene: -; J gene: TRBJ2-7; CDR3 DNA: TGTGCCAGCAGCCAAGCTTTAAGCGTCTACGAGCAGTACTTC; CDR3 protein: CASSQALSVYEQYF
V gene: TRBV3-1; clone size: -; D gene: TRBD2; J gene: TRBJ2-7; CDR3 DNA: TGTGCCAGCAGCCAAGTAATAGCGGGATTATACGAGCAGTACTTC; CDR3 protein: CASSQVIAGLYEQYF
V gene: TRBV28; clone size: -; D gene: -; J gene: TRBJ2-1; CDR3 DNA: TGTGCCAGCAGTCACAGGGCGGACTACAATGAGCAGTTCTTC; CDR3 protein: CASSHRADYNEQFF
V gene: TRBV7-3; clone size: -; D gene: TRBD1; J gene: TRBJ2-5; CDR3 DNA: TGTGCCAGCAGCCAAGGACAGGGGGCTTGGGAGACCCAGTACTTC; CDR3 protein: CASSQGQGAWETQYF
V gene: TRBV4-3; clone size: -; D gene: -; J gene: TRBJ2-7; CDR3 DNA: TGCGCCAGCAGCCAAGGGCTAGGCGGGATTGAGTACGAGCAGTACTTC; CDR3 protein: CASSQGLGGIEYEQYF
V gene: TRBV20-1; clone size: few; D gene: -; J gene: TRBJ1-6; CDR3 DNA: TGCAGTGCTAGTTGGCAGGGAGAGCAGAATTCACCCCTCCACTTT; CDR3 protein: CSASWQGEQNSPLHF
V gene: TRBV7-9; clone size: few; D gene: -; J gene: TRBJ1-1; CDR3 DNA: TGTGCCAGCAGCTTTCTAGATACTGGCGCTTTCTTT; CDR3 protein: CASSFLDTGAFF
V gene: TRBV12-3/TRBV12-4; clone size: -; D gene: TRBD2; J gene: TRBJ2-1; CDR3 DNA: TGTGCCAGCAGTTTAGACGGGACTAGGATGTACTTC; CDR3 protein: CASSLDGTRMYF
V gene: TRBV15; clone size: -; D gene: TRBD2; J gene: TRBJ2-7; CDR3 DNA: TGTGCCACCAGCAGCCTGAGGGGAGGGGATTACGAGCAGTACTTC; CDR3 protein: CATSSLRGGDYEQYF
V gene: TRBV12-3/TRBV12-4; clone size: -; D gene: TRBD2; J gene: TRBJ2-1; CDR3 DNA: TGTGCCAGCAACCCCCCGGGGCGGGAGGGCCGCAGTGAGCAGTTCTTC; CDR3 protein: CASNPPGREGRSEQFF
V gene: TRBV11-2; clone size: few; D gene: -; J gene: TRBJ2-4; CDR3 DNA: TGTGCCAGCAGCTTAGGTGGTCTTTCATCCCAAAACATTCAGTACTTC; CDR3 protein: CASSLGGLSSQNIQYF
V gene: TRBV15; clone size: few; D gene: -; J gene: TRBJ2-1; CDR3 DNA: TGTGCCACCAGCAGAGGGGGGCCGCCACATGAGCAGTTCTTC; CDR3 protein: CATSRGGPPHEQFF
V gene: TRBV7-8; clone size: few; D gene: -; J gene: TRBJ2-1; CDR3 DNA: TGTGCCAGCGGTCCCTCTGGGAGCTCCTACAATGAGCAGTTCTTC; CDR3 protein: CASGPSGSSYNEQFF
V gene: TRBV27; clone size: -; D gene: TRBD1; J gene: TRBJ2-7; CDR3 DNA: TGTGCCAGCAGTAAGGGACAGGGGAACGAGCAGTACTTC; CDR3 protein: CASSKGQGNEQYF
V gene: TRBV12-3/TRBV12-4; clone size: few; D gene: -; J gene: TRBJ2-7; CDR3 DNA: TGTGCCAGCAGTCCGAATGCCGGGTTCGAGCAGTACTTC; CDR3 protein: CASSPNAGFEQYF
V gene: TRBV13; clone size: -; D gene: TRBD2; J gene: TRBJ2-1; CDR3 DNA: TGTGCCAGCAGCTTCGGGACTAACAATGAGCAGTTCTTC; CDR3 protein: CASSFGTNNEQFF
V gene: TRBV5-5; clone size: few; D gene: -; J gene: TRBJ2-1; CDR3 DNA: TGTGCCAGCAGCTTGAGGTTAGCGGTCATGAGCGGCAATGAGCAGTTCTTC; CDR3 protein: CASSLRLAVMSGNEQFF
V gene: TRBV12-3/TRBV12-4; clone size: many; D gene: TRBD2; J gene: TRBJ2-1; CDR3 DNA: TGTGCCAGCAGTCCATTCGCGGGAGAGTCCTACAATGAGCAGTTCTTC; CDR3 protein: CASSPFAGESYNEQFF
V gene: TRBV10-3; clone size: few; D gene: -; J gene: TRBJ1-5; CDR3 DNA: TGTGCCATCACGGAACAGTGGGATCAGCCCCAGCATTTT; CDR3 protein: CAITEQWDQPQHF
V gene: TRBV20-1; clone size: few; D gene: TRBD2; J gene: TRBJ2-5; CDR3 DNA: TGCAGTGCTAGAGTGGGGCCTAGCGGGAAAAGAGAGACCCAGTACTTC; CDR3 protein: CSARVGPSGKRETQYF
V gene: TRBV10-3; clone size: -; D gene: -; J gene: TRBJ2-5; CDR3 DNA: TGTGCCACGGGAACGAGGTCGGTGGAGACCCAGTACTTC; CDR3 protein: CATGTRSVETQYF
V gene: TRBV25-1; clone size: few; D gene: -; J gene: TRBJ1-4; CDR3 DNA: TGTGCCAGCAGTGAATTGGGGGCGGCTAATGAAAAACTGTTTTTT; CDR3 protein: CASSELGAANEKLFF
V gene: TRBV2; clone size: -; D gene: -; J gene: TRBJ2-3; CDR3 DNA: TGTGCCAGCAGTGTGGATGGGGAGTGGGGAGAGGCAGATACGCAGTATTTT; CDR3 protein: CASSVDGEWGEADTQYF
V gene: TRBV6-1; clone size: few; D gene: -; J gene: TRBJ1-5; CDR3 DNA: TGTGCCAGCAGTGAACCGGCGGGGGGGGCTAGCAATCAGCCCCAGCATTTT; CDR3 protein: CASSEPAGGASNQPQHF
V gene: TRBV6-5; clone size: -; D gene: TRBD2; J gene: TRBJ2-7; CDR3 DNA: TGTGCCAGCAGTCCGTGGACTAGCGGGATGGGCGAGCAGTACTTC; CDR3 protein: CASSPWTSGMGEQYF
V gene: TRBV29-1; clone size: few; D gene: -; J gene: TRBJ2-5; CDR3 DNA: TGCAGCGTTGATAAAGGGTCCGAGACCCAGTACTTC; CDR3 protein: CSVDKGSETQYF
V gene: TRBV29-1; clone size: -; D gene: TRBD2; J gene: TRBJ2-5; CDR3 DNA: TGCAGCGTTCTTCCGCGGGAGATACCGGAGACCCAGTACTTC; CDR3 protein: CSVLPREIPETQYF
V gene: TRBV20-1; clone size: few; D gene: TRBD2; J gene: TRBJ2-2; CDR3 DNA: TGCAGTGCTAGAACCCCCCTAGCGGAGAACACCGGGGAGCTGTTTTTT; CDR3 protein: CSARTPLAENTGELFF
V gene: TRBV11-2; clone size: few; D gene: -; J gene: TRBJ2-7; CDR3 DNA: TGTGCCAGCAGCTCCCGGGAGACGCGCTACGAGCAGTACTTC; CDR3 protein: CASSSRETRYEQYF
V gene: TRBV2; clone size: few; D gene: TRBD1; J gene: TRBJ1-1; CDR3 DNA: TGTGCCAGCAGTCGAAGACAGGGTCTCACTGAAGCTTTCTTT; CDR3 protein: CASSRRQGLTEAFF
V gene: TRBV4-1; clone size: -; D gene: TRBD2; J gene: TRBJ2-7; CDR3 DNA: TGCGCCAGCAGCCAAGGACTAGCGGGAGGAGCCTACGAGCAGTACTTC; CDR3 protein: CASSQGLAGGAYEQYF
V gene: TRBV24-1; clone size: many; D gene: -; J gene: TRBJ2-1; CDR3 DNA: TGTGCCACTTCCGGGACTGTTTACAATGAGCAGTTCTTC; CDR3 protein: CATSGTVYNEQFF
V gene: TRBV7-2; clone size: once; D gene: -; J gene: TRBJ2-1; CDR3 DNA: TGTGCCAGCAGCGCGCCGGGGTCAGACTCCTACAATGAGCAGTTCTTC; CDR3 protein: CASSAPGSDSYNEQFF
V gene: TRBV13; clone size: -; D gene: -; J gene: TRBJ2-7; CDR3 DNA: TGTGCCAGCAGCTTAATGGGGTCCTCCTACGAGCAGTACTTC; CDR3 protein: CASSLMGSSYEQYF
V gene: TRBV6-2/TRBV6-3; clone size: few; D gene: TRBD2; J gene: TRBJ2-5; CDR3 DNA: TGTGCCAGCACCTTTAGCGGGAGGATAGAGACCCAGTACTTC; CDR3 protein: CASTFSGRIETQYF
V gene: TRBV10-2; clone size: -; D gene: -; J gene: TRBJ2-2; CDR3 DNA: TGCGCCAGCAGTGATCACAGGTTGAACACCGGGGAGCTGTTTTTT; CDR3 protein: CASSDHRLNTGELFF
V gene: TRBV28; clone size: -; D gene: -; J gene: TRBJ1-6; CDR3 DNA: TGTGCCAGCATGGTTAGCTCCTATAATTCACCCCTCCACTTT; CDR3 protein: CASMVSSYNSPLHF
V gene: TRBV12-3/TRBV12-4; clone size: -; D gene: TRBD2; J gene: TRBJ2-5; CDR3 DNA: TGTGCCAGCAGTCAACTAGCGGGGATAGTTGAGACCCAGTACTTC; CDR3 protein: CASSQLAGIVETQYF
V gene: TRBV20-1; clone size: -; D gene: TRBD2; J gene: TRBJ2-7; CDR3 DNA: TGCAGTGCAGAGTTAGCGGGGTCCGGAGAGCAGTACTTC; CDR3 protein: CSAELAGSGEQYF
V gene: TRBV28; clone size: few; D gene: -; J gene: TRBJ2-4; CDR3 DNA: TGTGCCAGCAGTTCCCTCTGGCAGGGGACCCACCTAGCCAAAAACATTCAGTACTTC; CDR3 protein: CASSSLWQGTHLAKNIQYF
V gene: TRBV7-2; clone size: -; D gene: TRBD1; J gene: TRBJ2-2; CDR3 DNA: TGTGCCAGCAGCTCGACAGGGGAGTACACCGGGGAGCTGTTTTTT; CDR3 protein: CASSSTGEYTGELFF
V gene: TRBV5-1; clone size: -; D gene: -; J gene: TRBJ1-1; CDR3 DNA: TGCGCCAGCAGCTTGGCCCCTTTCTCGAGCACTGAAGCTTTCTTT; CDR3 protein: CASSLAPFSSTEAFF
V gene: TRBV2; clone size: -; D gene: -; J gene: TRBJ1-4; CDR3 DNA: TGTGCCAGCAGGGACGGCCAAAATGAAAAACTGTTTTTT; CDR3 protein: CASRDGQNEKLFF
V gene: TRBV15; clone size: -; D gene: -; J gene: TRBJ2-1; CDR3 DNA: TGTGCCACCAGCATACCCTGGGAAAATGAGCAGTTCTTC; CDR3 protein: CATSIPWENEQFF
V gene: TRBV6-5; clone size: few; D gene: TRBD2; J gene: TRBJ2-5; CDR3 DNA: TGTGCCAGCAGTTACGGGGCGGGGGGGGTAGAGACCCAGTACTTC; CDR3 protein: CASSYGAGGVETQYF
V gene: TRBV3-1; clone size: -; D gene: -; J gene: TRBJ2-7; CDR3 DNA: TGTGCCAGCAGCCACAGTAACAGGGTCGCCTACGAGCAGTACTTC; CDR3 protein: CASSHSNRVAYEQYF
V gene: TRBV7-3; clone size: -; D gene: TRBD2; J gene: TRBJ2-3; CDR3 DNA: TGTGCCAGCAGCTCGTCTAGCGGGCCCCTAGATACGCAGTATTTT; CDR3 protein: CASSSSSGPLDTQYF
V gene: TRBV19; clone size: -; D gene: -; J gene: TRBJ1-5; CDR3 DNA: TGTGCCAGTAGAGAGGGGTTACGCAATCAGCCCCAGCATTTT; CDR3 protein: CASREGLRNQPQHF
V gene: TRBV7-9; clone size: few; D gene: -; J gene: TRBJ2-1; CDR3 DNA: TGTGCCAGCAGCTTAATAACGGGAGAGCAGTTCTTC; CDR3 protein: CASSLITGEQFF
V gene: TRBV6-6; clone size: -; D gene: -; J gene: TRBJ2-3; CDR3 DNA: TGTGCCAGCGGTTACTCGTATATTAAGGGTTATGATACGCAGTATTTT; CDR3 protein: CASGYSYIKGYDTQYF
V gene: TRBV28; clone size: -; D gene: -; J gene: TRBJ2-5; CDR3 DNA: TGTGCCAGCAGTTTAACAGTAGGTCCCCATGCAGAGACCCAGTACTTC; CDR3 protein: CASSLTVGPHAETQYF
V gene: TRBV24-1; clone size: few; D gene: -; J gene: TRBJ1-1; CDR3 DNA: TGTGCCACCAGCGAGGGGCTTGGGGCTGAAGCTTTCTTT; CDR3 protein: CATSEGLGAEAFF
V gene: TRBV6-1; clone size: few; D gene: -; J gene: TRBJ2-7; CDR3 DNA: TGTGCCAGCAGTGAAAGGGGTATTTCCTACGAGCAGTACTTC; CDR3 protein: CASSERGISYEQYF
V gene: TRBV14; clone size: few; D gene: TRBD1; J gene: TRBJ2-1; CDR3 DNA: TGTGCCAGCGGCCACGAGGGGGACAGTTACAATGAGCAGTTCTTC; CDR3 protein: CASGHEGDSYNEQFF
V gene: TRBV6-2/TRBV6-3; clone size: few; D gene: TRBD1; J gene: TRBJ2-3; CDR3 DNA: TGTGCCAGCAGTTACTCGACTACGGGACAGGGTCTGGATACGCAGTATTTT; CDR3 protein: CASSYSTTGQGLDTQYF
V gene: TRBV5-1; clone size: few; D gene: TRBD1; J gene: TRBJ2-5; CDR3 DNA: TGCGCCAGCAGCTTACTTACAGGGGGTGAGGTAGAGACCCAGTACTTC; CDR3 protein: CASSLLTGGEVETQYF
V gene: TRBV28; clone size: -; D gene: -; J gene: TRBJ1-1; CDR3 DNA: TGTGCCAGCAGTTTATCGGATAGCCACACTGAAGCTTTCTTT; CDR3 protein: CASSLSDSHTEAFF